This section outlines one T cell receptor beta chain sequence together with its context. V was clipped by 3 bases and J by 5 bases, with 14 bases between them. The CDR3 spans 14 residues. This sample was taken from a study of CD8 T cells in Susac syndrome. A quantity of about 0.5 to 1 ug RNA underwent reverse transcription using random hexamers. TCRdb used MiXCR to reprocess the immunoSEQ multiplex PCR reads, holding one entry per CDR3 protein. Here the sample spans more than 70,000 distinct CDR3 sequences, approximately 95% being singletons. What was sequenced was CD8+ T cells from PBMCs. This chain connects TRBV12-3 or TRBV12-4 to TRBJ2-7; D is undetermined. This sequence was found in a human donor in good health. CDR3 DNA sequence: TGTGCCAGCAGTTTTGGGATACCCTCGAACGAGCAGTACTTC. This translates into CASSFGIPSNEQYF.